Following are 20 T cell receptor beta chains from one sample sequenced in a study of blood T cell repertoires in COVID-19 (dated by TCRdb to the early 2020s). The protocol used for the library was the immunoSEQ multiplex PCR assay. TCRdb stores this immuneACCESS table with in-frame sequences only. Part of the clones is absent; in the studies checked, under half of the shortfall reflects unresolved V genes, and no reason is known for the rest. This sample holds 80,000 or so clones; roughly 90% were observed only once. The top ten clonotypes cover roughly 19% of the sample. The sequencing sample was made of peripheral blood. The receptors stem from a human donor in a cohort sampled during active COVID-19.

This chain links TRBV9 with TRBJ2-1; 8 positions match TRBD2. The CDR3 is 16 residues long. V shed 4 bases and J 4 bases; nucleotides not matched to a gene: 10. Germline CDR1 SGDLS, CDR2 YYNGEE. The CDR3 coding sequence is TGTGCCAGCAGCCCAGGGGTCCAGCGGGGGTACAATGAGCAGTTCTTC. Its protein product is CASSPGVQRGYNEQFF.

This sequence joins TRBV4-2 and TRBJ2-3, with 7 positions matching TRBD1. The CDR3 is made up of 15 amino acids. CDR1 is LGHNA and CDR2 is YNFKEQ in the germline V gene. J lost 4 bases, V lost 1 base, and 5 bases had no gene match. The CDR3 bases are TGTGCCAGCAGCCAAGTGGTCCAGGGGGCAGATACGCAGTATTTT. Translated: CASSQVVQGADTQYF.

The rearrangement joins TRBV28 to TRBJ1-6; possibly TRBD1 for D (6 bases). CDR1 and CDR2 (germline): MDHEN, SYDVKM. V dropped 8 bases and J dropped 10 bases, with 15 bases sitting between them. The CDR3 has 13 residues. The DNA of the CDR3 is TGTGCCAGCCTTGGGGGGGGGCAATCACCCCTCCACTTT. Translation: CASLGGGQSPLHF.

For the CDR3, the DNA is TGTGCCAGCAGCCAAGTGGGGGGGACTGAAGCTTTCTTT. Translating gives CASSQVGGTEAFF. The gene calls are TRBV3-1 (or the pseudogene TRBV3-2) and TRBJ1-1; tentatively, D is TRBD1 (5 bases). The CDR3 totals 13 residues. Trimming shortened V by 1 base and J by 5 bases, and 8 bases separated the two germline ends. Germline values: CDR1 LGHDT, CDR2 YNNKEL (reference sequence).

The rearrangement joins TRBV7-9 to TRBJ2-3; D is unresolved. The V end was cut by 7 bases, the J end by 0 bases, with 8 bases between. The CDR3 spans 13 residues. From germline, CDR1 is SEHNR and CDR2 FQNEAQ (reference sequence). Written as DNA, the CDR3 is TGTGCCAGCAACCCTACTAGCACAGATACGCAGTATTTT. Translated: CASNPTSTDTQYF.

The chain recombines TRBV11-3 with TRBJ2-1, with 8 nucleotides matching TRBD1. This CDR3 is built from 14 residues. J gave up 9 bases and V 0 bases, and 4 bases lay outside the gene matches. Germline CDR1 and CDR2: SGHNT and YENEEA. DNA of the CDR3: TGTGCCAGCAGCTTAGAGACAGGGGATGCTGAGCAGTTCTTC. It is translated as CASSLETGDAEQFF.

The J gene is TRBJ2-3, the V gene TRBV9; 10 bases agree with TRBD1. The germline gives CDR1 SGDLS, CDR2 YYNGEE. With 0 bases clipped from V and 7 bases from J, the junction kept 5 bases outside the gene matches. CDR3 length equals 15 residues. The CDR3 protein is CASSVGQGAINTQYF. CDR3 nucleotide sequence: TGTGCCAGCAGCGTAGGACAGGGGGCCATTAATACGCAGTATTTT. The full variable domain, in which reference TRBV9 and TRBJ2-3 provide the parts outside the CDR3, is DSGVTQTPKHLITATGQRVTLRCSPRSGDLSVYWYQQSLDQGLQFLIQYYNGEERAKGNILERFSAQQFPDLHSELNLSSLELGDSALYFCASSVGQGAINTQYFGPGTRLTVL.

This chain uses TRBV9 with TRBJ1-5; D is undetermined. V lost 3 bases to trimming and J lost 6 bases, with 13 bases between them. Germline CDR1 SGDLS, CDR2 YYNGEE. The CDR3 has 14 amino acids. DNA for the CDR3: TGTGCCAGCAGCGGCGGGAGGGAAGGTCAGCCCCAGCATTTT. It yields the protein CASSGGREGQPQHF.

The CDR3 is CASSQDYGNTEAFF. The DNA of the CDR3 is TGTGCCAGCAGCCAAGATTACGGTAACACTGAAGCTTTCTTT. The genes are TRBV4-2 and TRBJ1-1; no clear D gene. This CDR3 has 14 amino acids. Germline V gives CDR1 LGHNA, CDR2 YNFKEQ. V lost 0 bases, J lost 2 bases, and 7 bases lay in between.

This sequence joins TRBV10-1 and TRBJ2-1, with 7 bases aligning to TRBD1. The length of the CDR3 is 14 residues. J was trimmed by 4 bases and V by 4 bases; bases with no gene match: 4. Germline V CDR1 and CDR2: WNHNN, SYGVQD (reference sequence). Here the CDR3 DNA reads TGCGCCAGCAGTGCGAGGGGGCTTTACAATGAGCAGTTCTTC. The encoded protein is CASSARGLYNEQFF.

This rearrangement joins TRBV5-1 to TRBJ1-4, with 8 bases aligning to TRBD1. There are 16 residues in the CDR3. CDR1 and CDR2 (germline): SGHRS, YFSETQ. The V segment lost 3 bases and the J segment 5 bases; nucleotides outside the gene matches: 9. The CDR3 DNA follows: TGCGCCAGCAGCTCCCGGGACAGGAATGGGAATGAAAAACTGTTTTTT. Protein sequence: CASSSRDRNGNEKLFF. The full variable domain, rest sourced from reference TRBV5-1 and TRBJ1-4, is KAGVTQTPRYLIKTRGQQVTLSCSPISGHRSVSWYQQTPGQGLQFLFEYFSETQRNKGNFPGRFSGRQFSNSRSEMNVSTLELGDSALYLCASSSRDRNGNEKLFFGSGTQLSVL.

The chain carries TRBV7-6 and TRBJ2-1; 8 bases match TRBD2. V dropped 1 base and J dropped 7; count of bases not matched to a gene: 6. The CDR3 runs 15 residues. In germline, CDR1 is SGHVS, CDR2 FNYEAQ. CDR3: CASSLGGRRRNEQFF. The CDR3 DNA follows: TGTGCCAGCAGCTTAGGCGGGAGGAGACGGAATGAGCAGTTCTTC.

This chain joins TRBV2 and TRBJ2-2; 9 bases map to TRBD2. The CDR3 extends over 15 amino acids. CDR1 is SNHLY and CDR2 is FYNNEI in the germline V gene. J was trimmed by 7 bases and V by 10 bases; bases with no gene match: 13. As DNA, the CDR3 is TGTGCCACCCAAACCGGGACTAGCTCTCTCGGGGAGCTGTTTTTT. Its translation is CATQTGTSSLGELFF. Drawing the rest from reference TRBV2 and TRBJ2-2, the complete variable domain is EPEVTQTPSHQVTQMGQEVILRCVPISNHLYFYWYRQILGQKVEFLVSFYNNEISEKSEIFDDQFSVERPDGSNFTLKIRSTKLEDSAMYFCATQTGTSSLGELFFGEGSRLTVL.

The chain joins TRBV10-3 to TRBJ1-5; D gene unclear. V shed 4 bases and J shed 5 bases, with 15 bases lying between them. Looked up from germline, CDR1 is ENHRY and CDR2 is SYGVKD. This CDR3 spans 15 amino acids. CDR3: CAISAHPSEDQPQHF. In nucleotides, the CDR3 is TGTGCCATCAGTGCACACCCCTCTGAGGATCAGCCCCAGCATTTT.

The chain uses TRBV7-2 and TRBJ1-1; maybe TRBD1 (6 bases). The CDR3 totals 14 residues. Germline V gene data show CDR1 as SGHTA and CDR2 as FQGNSA. V was shortened by 5 bases and J by 6 bases, with 16 bases between the two germline ends. CDR3 region: CASSPNRVFAEAFF. CDR3 bases: TGTGCCAGCAGCCCGAACAGGGTCTTTGCTGAAGCTTTCTTT.

The chain uses TRBV6-5 and TRBJ2-7; 14 bases map to TRBD2. Per the germline V gene, CDR1 is MNHEY and CDR2 is SVGAGI. V lost 2 bases, J lost 3 bases, and 0 bases stayed unmatched. The CDR3 totals 15 residues. CDR3 loop: CASSYGTSGSYEQYF. The CDR3 DNA reads as TGTGCCAGCAGTTACGGGACTAGCGGGAGCTACGAGCAGTACTTC.

This clone occurred a few times. V usage is TRBV18 and J usage is TRBJ1-4, with 8 positions matching TRBD1. The V gene's germline CDR1 is KGHSH and CDR2 LQKENI. V lost 5 bases and J lost 0; bases outside the gene matches: 5. There are 16 residues in the CDR3. For the CDR3, the DNA is TGTGCCAGCTCAAGCGGACAGGGTACAACTAATGAAAAACTGTTTTTT. Translated: CASSSGQGTTNEKLFF.

The table lists this clone with a count of one. The J gene is TRBJ2-2, the V gene TRBV15; 9 nucleotides match TRBD1. Germline-derived CDR1 and CDR2 are LNHNV and YYDKDF (reference sequence). V lost 4 bases to trimming and J lost 1 base; unmatched junction nucleotides: 4. The CDR3 length is 16 residues. CDR3: CATSNPGQGNTGELFF. CDR3 sequence (DNA): TGTGCCACCAGCAATCCGGGACAGGGGAACACCGGGGAGCTGTTTTTT.

V gene TRBV19 combines with J gene TRBJ1-5; TRBD1 is a possible D gene (5 bases). Trimming removed 5 bases at V and 4 bases at J, with 9 bases between. The CDR3 is 13 residues long. CDR1 and CDR2 from the germline V gene are LNHDA and SQIVND (reference sequence). Here the CDR3 DNA reads TGTGCCAGTAGTGAGGCAGGGAATCAGCCCCAGCATTTT. Residues: CASSEAGNQPQHF.

The CDR3 DNA reads TGTGCCAGTAGTATAGAGGGGACTAGCGGGGCTCCGGGAAGCTCCTACGAGCAGTACTTC. Translated: CASSIEGTSGAPGSSYEQYF. The genes are TRBV19 and TRBJ2-7; 13 bases are shared with TRBD2. Germline CDR1 LNHDA, CDR2 SQIVND (reference sequence). V gave up 0 bases and J gave up 0 bases; unmatched junction bases: 11. CDR3 size: 20 residues.